This T cell receptor beta chain was obtained from a study of T cells after yellow fever vaccination. Study overall: SMART-Seq v4 Ultra Low Input prepared libraries from low-cell fractions. Whole-study findings and limits: From the bulk population, abundant clonotypes could contaminate and appear within FACS-sorted repertoires. Post-booster samples contained most primary-vaccination clones (approximately 96% CD4, almost 90% CD8).

Template-switching 5'RACE yielded the TCR cDNA; a universal primer site and UMIs were added in the process. MiXCR was run by TCRdb on the 5' RACE reads, yielding one entry per CDR3 protein. The data show hundreds of thousands of distinct CDR3 sequences, about 3.5% seen once. In the case of this clonotype: The antigen remains unidentified.

The germline CDR1 and CDR2 sequences are SNHLY and FYNNEI. The CDR3 spans 14 residues. Germline trimming cut 1 base from V and 5 bases from J; bases unmatched to any gene: 2. Material: PBMCs, obtained on the day of the yellow fever booster vaccination. The V gene is TRBV2, the J gene TRBJ1-2; the match to TRBD1 covers 9 bases. The source is a man younger than 35 who received the YFV17D yellow fever vaccine. The CDR3 loop is CASSEGGQGYGYTF. DNA of the CDR3: TGTGCCAGCAGTGAAGGGGGACAGGGTTATGGCTACACCTTC.